The 16 T cell receptor beta chains below all came from one sample that was sequenced in a study of CD8 T cells in Susac syndrome. Random hexamers were used to reverse transcribe roughly 0.45 to 1 ug of RNA. TCRdb redid the calling of the immunoSEQ multiplex PCR reads with MiXCR, one entry per CDR3 protein. The top ten hold about 0.15% of the sample, which has approximately 210,000 distinct CDR3 sequences, around 93% seen once. The source material was CD4+ T cells from PBMCs. These receptors came from a human donor with Susac syndrome.

The J gene is TRBJ1-1, the V gene TRBV28; D remains ambiguous. CDR3 length: 11 amino acids. Germline CDR1 is MDHEN and CDR2 is SYDVKM. V lost 7 bases, J lost 8 bases, and 11 bases lay in between. The CDR3 region has the DNA TGTGCCAGCATGGTCCTATTCGAAGCTTTCTTT. Translating it yields CASMVLFEAFF.

This chain links TRBV7-2 with TRBJ2-4; D is unclear. The V and J ends lost 3 bases and 6 bases respectively, with 12 bases between them. Per germline, CDR1 SGHTA and CDR2 FQGNSA. This CDR3 has 14 amino acids. DNA for the CDR3: TGTGCCAGCAGCTTCCCCGGGCTTGGAAACATTCAGTACTTC. This codes for CASSFPGLGNIQYF. The full variable domain, its missing parts supplied by reference TRBV7-2 and TRBJ2-4, is GAGVSQSPSNKVTEKGKDVELRCDPISGHTALYWYRQSLGQGLEFLIYFQGNSAPDKSGLPSDRFSAERTGGSVSTLTIQRTQQEDSAVYLCASSFPGLGNIQYFGAGTRLSVL.

The rearrangement joins TRBV12-3 or TRBV12-4 to TRBJ1-1, with D perhaps matching TRBD1 (5 bases). V was trimmed by 3 bases and J by 1 base, leaving 21 bases between them. This CDR3 is built from 18 residues. The DNA of the CDR3 is TGTGCCAGCAGTTTGATGACCGGAGGGGATTGGAAGAACACTGAAGCTTTCTTT. The encoded protein is CASSLMTGGDWKNTEAFF.

The genes are TRBV7-9 and TRBJ1-4; D is unclear. Germline V gives CDR1 SEHNR, CDR2 FQNEAQ (reference sequence). CDR3 size: 15 residues. V shed 5 bases and J shed 5 bases, with 15 bases lying between them. The CDR3 DNA is TGTGCCAGCAGCCCCGGAAGGGTCAACAATGAAAAACTGTTTTTT. Protein sequence: CASSPGRVNNEKLFF.

This chain links TRBV7-8 with TRBJ2-3; 9 nucleotides match TRBD2. Germline CDR1 is SGHVS and CDR2 is FQNEAQ. After removal of 0 bases from V and 1 base from J, the junction contained 5 bases not matched to a gene. This CDR3 region has 17 residues. For the CDR3, the DNA is TGTGCCAGCAGCTTAGCGGGGGCTAGCGGGGGCACAGATACGCAGTATTTT. Translated: CASSLAGASGGTDTQYF. The complete variable domain, with remaining parts taken from reference TRBV7-8 and TRBJ2-3, reads GAGVSQSPRYKVAKRGQDVALRCDPISGHVSLFWYQQALGQGPEFLTYFQNEAQLDKSGLPSDRFFAERPEGSVSTLKIQRTQQEDSAVYLCASSLAGASGGTDTQYFGPGTRLTVL.

This chain uses TRBV20-1 with TRBJ2-5; no reliable D call. The CDR3 spans 11 residues. V was trimmed by 0 bases and J by 4 bases, leaving 3 bases between them. Germline values: CDR1 DFQATT, CDR2 SNEGSKA (reference sequence). The CDR3: CSARDGETQYF. In nucleotides, the CDR3 is TGCAGTGCTAGAGATGGAGAGACCCAGTACTTC.

J is TRBJ1-2 and V is TRBV7-2; D not resolved. In germline, CDR1 is SGHTA, CDR2 FQGNSA. The V end was cut by 1 base, the J end by 4 bases, with 7 bases between. This CDR3 contains 13 residues. The CDR3 reads CASSLDKLYGYTF. The CDR3 nucleotides read TGTGCCAGCAGCTTAGACAAGCTCTATGGCTACACCTTC.

This clonotype was detected only a few times. This chain connects TRBV3-1 to TRBJ1-2, with D uncertain. The germline V and J ends were trimmed by 0 bases and 10 bases, with 9 bases remaining between them. Per the germline V gene, CDR1 is LGHDT and CDR2 is YNNKEL (reference sequence). This CDR3 region has 12 residues. CDR3 region: CASSQDRRIYTF. The DNA for the CDR3 is TGTGCCAGCAGCCAAGATCGCCGGATCTACACCTTC. The complete variable domain, with remaining parts taken from reference TRBV3-1 and TRBJ1-2, reads DTAVSQTPKYLVTQMGNDKSIKCEQNLGHDTMYWYKQDSKKFLKIMFSYNNKELIINETVPNRFSPKSPDKAHLNLHINSLELGDSAVYFCASSQDRRIYTFGSGTRLTVV.

This clonotype appeared a few times. At one end the junction does not follow the germline gene, possibly because of a read error. The chain carries TRBV3-1 and TRBJ2-5; no firm D call. The CDR3 is 11 amino acids. CDR1 and CDR2 (germline): LGHDT, YNNKEL (reference sequence). CDR3 nucleotide sequence: TGTGCCAGCAGTCAAGTCGAGACCCAGTACTTC. Encoded protein: CASSQVETQYF.

A remark on this clonotype: A read error may produce the germline difference seen at one junction end. The chain is built from TRBV7-7 and TRBJ2-1; 10 bases are shared with TRBD1. The CDR3 totals 15 residues. Per the germline V gene, CDR1 is SSHAT and CDR2 is FNYEAQ (reference sequence). The CDR3 reads CASSLGTGVSNEQFF. CDR3 bases: TGTGCTAGCAGCTTAGGGACAGGGGTATCCAATGAGCAGTTCTTC. The full variable domain, rest sourced from reference TRBV7-7 and TRBJ2-1, is GAGVSQSPRYKVTKRGQDVTLRCDPISSHATLYWYQQALGQGPEFLTYFNYEAQPDKSGLPSDRFSAERPEGSISTLTIQRTEQRDSAMYRCASSLGTGVSNEQFFGPGTRLTVL.

As for this clonotype: A read error may account for a junction end that differs from germline. The chain joins TRBV7-7 to TRBJ2-3; D remains unclear. CDR1 SSHAT and CDR2 FNYEAQ come from the germline V gene (reference sequence). The CDR3 extends over 14 amino acids. The CDR3 here is CASSLGVPPDTQYF. The DNA for the CDR3 is TGTGCTAGCAGTCTGGGTGTACCCCCAGATACGCAGTATTTT.

The chain has TRBV2 and TRBJ1-4; a weak D match, TRBD1 (5 bases). CDR3 size: 13 residues. V dropped 4 bases and J dropped 5 bases, with 8 bases sitting between them. Germline V gene lookup returns CDR1 SNHLY and CDR2 FYNNEI. The CDR3 coding sequence is TGTGCCAGCAGTGGAGGGGTGAATGAAAAACTGTTTTTT. As protein: CASSGGVNEKLFF.

J is TRBJ1-1 and V is TRBV19; possible D gene TRBD1, 5 bases. This CDR3 spans 13 amino acids. The germline V gene has CDR1 LNHDA and CDR2 SQIVND (reference sequence). V lost 7 bases and J 6 bases, leaving 15 bases between the germline ends. Here the CDR3 reads CASIRQGMAEAFF. The CDR3 DNA is TGTGCCAGTATTCGTCAGGGTATGGCTGAAGCTTTCTTT.

This chain uses TRBV11-2 with TRBJ2-2, with D possibly matching TRBD2 (6 bases). Deletions cut 2 bases from V and 2 bases from J, with 9 bases between. CDR3 size: 15 residues. Germline CDR1 SGHAT, CDR2 FQNNGV. This CDR3 reads CASSLQGLNTGELFF. The CDR3 coding sequence is TGTGCCAGCAGCTTACAGGGACTCAACACCGGGGAGCTGTTTTTT.

V gene TRBV9 combines with J gene TRBJ1-3; possibly TRBD1 for D (6 bases). CDR1 SGDLS and CDR2 YYNGEE come from the germline V gene. The V gene lost 0 bases and the J gene lost 16 bases, with 14 bases spanning the gap. The CDR3 has 12 residues. CDR3 amino acids: CASSVEGGRTYF. DNA of the CDR3: TGTGCCAGCAGCGTAGAGGGGGGGCGAACCTATTTT.

This clonotype was observed a single time. This sequence joins TRBV6-6 and TRBJ1-4; 10 bases match TRBD1. V dropped 6 bases and J dropped 8; count of bases not matched to a gene: 9. The CDR3 runs 15 residues. CDR1 is MNHNY, CDR2 SVGAGI, per germline (reference sequence). The CDR3 loop is CASRDRDRGYEKLFF. CDR3 in DNA: TGTGCCAGCAGAGACCGGGACAGGGGTTACGAAAAACTGTTTTTT.